This TCR beta chain stems from a study of OX40 agonist ivuxolimab in advanced cancers. Study overall: Checkpoint inhibitors had been given previously to around 38% of patients.

After removal of 3 bases from V and 5 bases from J, the junction contained 11 bases not matched to a gene. In germline, CDR1 is LNHDA, CDR2 SQIVND (reference sequence). The CDR3 runs to 16 residues. This clone has more than one count but fewer than ten. The repertoire was sequenced with immunoSEQ multiplex PCR; TCRdb's copy has only in-frame clones and lacks some. The table shows roughly 38,000 clones, with roughly four fifths occurring only once. The chain recombines TRBV19 with TRBJ2-5; 8 bases map to TRBD1. This receptor was obtained from an adult with an advanced solid tumor such as melanoma, head and neck, liver or kidney cancer. Sequencing used CD4+ or CD8+ T cells sorted from blood, obtained in a trial of the OX40 agonist ivuxolimab. The CDR3: CASSMRTGKSRETQYF. The CDR3 nucleotides read TGTGCCAGTAGTATGAGGACAGGGAAGTCTAGGGAGACCCAGTACTTC.